The 24 T cell receptor beta chains below were found in one sample sequenced in a study of technical replicates of blood from four donors. Using immunoSEQ multiplex PCR, the repertoire was profiled, and TCRdb retains in-frame clones only, with some absent. The table has some 57,000 clones, 97% seen once. The specimen was T cells isolated from PBMCs. These receptor sequences come from a human donor in good health.

In its sample, this clone was seen a few times. The chain joins TRBV13 to TRBJ1-1, with a tentative D call TRBD1 (5 bases). The CDR3 totals 14 residues. The germline CDR1 and CDR2 sequences are PRHDT and FYEKMQ (reference sequence). V shed 1 base and J shed 5 bases, with 11 bases lying between them. The CDR3 nucleotides are TGTGCCAGCAGCTTAGTTGGGGGGAGAACTGAAGCTTTCTTT. The encoded protein is CASSLVGGRTEAFF. Full variable domain (missing parts from reference TRBV13 and TRBJ1-1): AAGVIQSPRHLIKEKRETATLKCYPIPRHDTVYWYQQGPGQDPQFLISFYEKMQSDKGSIPDRFSAQQFSDYHSELNMSSLELGDSALYFCASSLVGGRTEAFFGQGTRLTVV.

The rearrangement links TRBV15 to TRBJ2-3, with D maybe TRBD2 (6 bases). The length of the CDR3 is 13 residues. Trimming left V 0 bases short and J 7 bases short, with 8 bases between. Germline assignment: CDR1 LNHNV and CDR2 YYDKDF (reference sequence). In DNA form, the CDR3 reads TGTGCCACCAGCAGAGATGCGGGACATACGCAGTATTTT. Residues: CATSRDAGHTQYF.

The genes are TRBV11-3 and TRBJ2-3, with 8 nucleotides matching TRBD2. The V gene's germline CDR1 is SGHNT and CDR2 YENEEA. The CDR3 sequence is 16 residues long. V trimming: 5 bases; J trimming: 1 base; junction bases outside the gene matches: 8. The CDR3: CASSLEAGARTDTQYF. The DNA of the CDR3 is TGTGCCAGCAGCCTCGAAGCGGGGGCGCGCACAGATACGCAGTATTTT. Looking up the rest from reference TRBV11-3 and TRBJ2-3 gives the full variable domain: EAGVVQSPRYKIIEKKQPVAFWCNPISGHNTLYWYLQNLGQGPELLIRYENEEAVDDSQLPKDRFSAERLKGVDSTLKIQPAELGDSAVYLCASSLEAGARTDTQYFGPGTRLTVL.

The V call is TRBV5-1, the J call TRBJ1-6; TRBD1 might be the D (6 bases). Germline lookup yields CDR1 SGHRS and CDR2 YFSETQ. This CDR3 spans 17 amino acids. V lost 2 bases, J lost 0 bases, and 12 bases lay in between. This CDR3 is CASSFGGSSSYNSPLHF. In DNA form, the CDR3 reads TGCGCCAGCAGCTTTGGGGGCTCGAGCTCCTATAATTCACCCCTCCACTTT. The whole variable domain, remainder taken from reference TRBV5-1 and TRBJ1-6, is KAGVTQTPRYLIKTRGQQVTLSCSPISGHRSVSWYQQTPGQGLQFLFEYFSETQRNKGNFPGRFSGRQFSNSRSEMNVSTLELGDSALYLCASSFGGSSSYNSPLHFGNGTRLTVT.

This rearrangement joins TRBV30 to TRBJ2-2; weak D call: TRBD2 (5 bases). CDR3 size: 14 residues. Trimming left V 1 base short and J 6 bases short, with 12 bases between. CDR1 and CDR2 from the germline V gene are GTSNPN and SVGIG (reference sequence). This chain's CDR3 is CAWSDGNWAGELFF. The DNA of the CDR3 is TGTGCCTGGAGTGACGGGAACTGGGCCGGGGAGCTGTTTTTT.

The chain couples TRBV11-2 to TRBJ2-1; 11 bases are shared with TRBD1. The CDR3 is 14 residues long. V shed 5 bases and J 8 bases; nucleotides not matched to a gene: 5. Germline CDR1 SGHAT, CDR2 FQNNGV. The CDR3 loop is CASSAGQGAYEQFF. CDR3 coding DNA: TGTGCCAGCAGCGCAGGACAGGGGGCTTATGAGCAGTTCTTC.

V gene TRBV6-5 combines with J gene TRBJ2-2, with D hard to call. V was cut by 4 bases and J by 4 bases, with 4 bases left in between. There are 12 residues in the CDR3. Germline V gene data show CDR1 as MNHEY and CDR2 as SVGAGI. CDR3 sequence reads: CASSSGTGELFF. CDR3 bases: TGTGCCAGCAGTTCGGGCACCGGGGAGCTGTTTTTT.

V gene TRBV4-2 combines with J gene TRBJ1-2; a weak D match, TRBD1 (6 bases). The germline V gene has CDR1 LGHNA and CDR2 YNFKEQ. This CDR3 region has 16 residues. Trimming left V 1 base short and J 2 bases short, with 14 bases between. The CDR3 reads CASSQVRTEANYGYTF. The DNA for the CDR3 is TGTGCCAGCAGCCAAGTTCGGACAGAGGCAAACTATGGCTACACCTTC.

This clone was seen a few times. The chain carries TRBV2 and TRBJ1-5; a possible D gene is TRBD1 (6 bases). Trimming left V 5 bases short and J 1 base short, with 21 bases between. This CDR3 has 18 residues. Germline CDR1 is SNHLY and CDR2 is FYNNEI. The CDR3 sequence: CASSTQGLRKISNQPQHF. The CDR3, as DNA: TGTGCCAGCAGTACTCAGGGGTTACGCAAAATCAGCAATCAGCCCCAGCATTTT.

The V call is TRBV18, the J call TRBJ1-1, with TRBD1 matching 9 bases. The J segment lost 6 bases and the V segment lost 6 bases, leaving 11 bases of the junction unmatched. The CDR3 is 15 amino acids. Per germline, CDR1 KGHSH and CDR2 LQKENI. Written as DNA, the CDR3 is TGTGCCAGCTCGCCCCAAGGACAGGGGAGAGCTGAAGCTTTCTTT. Residues: CASSPQGQGRAEAFF.

The chain combines TRBV18 with TRBJ2-3; D gene ambiguous. The CDR3 is made up of 14 amino acids. Germline CDR1 KGHSH, CDR2 LQKENI. V was trimmed by 6 bases and J by 7 bases, leaving 17 bases between them. In DNA, the CDR3 is TGTGCCAGCTCTCCGGCAACAAGTGGGCATACGCAGTATTTT. Amino acids: CASSPATSGHTQYF.

CDR3: CASSERGGGQPQHF. DNA for the CDR3: TGCGCCAGCAGTGAGCGGGGGGGTGGGCAGCCCCAGCATTTT. The chain combines TRBV10-2 with TRBJ1-5; D is perhaps TRBD1 (5 bases). This CDR3 region has 14 residues. Germline lookup yields CDR1 WSHSY and CDR2 SAAADI. Trimming took off 2 bases at V and 7 bases at J, with 12 bases between the two ends.

The rearrangement uses TRBV13 and TRBJ1-1; 9 bases map to TRBD1. Looked up from germline, CDR1 is PRHDT and CDR2 is FYEKMQ (reference sequence). V trimming: 5 bases; J trimming: 2 bases; junction bases outside the gene matches: 3. The CDR3 has 14 residues. The CDR3 DNA reads TGTGCCAGCAGCGACAGGGGGGTCAACACTGAAGCTTTCTTT. It specifies CASSDRGVNTEAFF.

Here the CDR3 reads CASRVAGDNEQFF. The CDR3 DNA reads as TGTGCCAGCAGGGTGGCAGGGGACAATGAGCAGTTCTTC. This chain uses TRBV6-5 with TRBJ2-1, with D tentatively TRBD1 (6 bases). Germline values: CDR1 MNHEY, CDR2 SVGAGI. The CDR3 has 13 amino acids. Trimming removed 6 bases at V and 5 bases at J, with 11 bases between.

The V gene is TRBV6-1, the J gene TRBJ1-3, with D uncertain. Between the trimmed V and J ends, which lost 1 base and 0 bases, there was a span of 7 bases. Germline V gene sequence: CDR1 MNHNS, CDR2 SASEGT. The CDR3 runs 15 residues. The CDR3 loop reads CASSEVAGSGNTIYF. CDR3 nucleotide sequence: TGTGCCAGCAGTGAAGTGGCGGGCTCTGGAAACACCATATATTTT.

This clone turned up a few times. The V gene is TRBV7-3, the J gene TRBJ1-1, with D unclear. The CDR3 spans 13 residues. CDR1 is SGHTA, CDR2 FQGTGA, per germline. V lost 5 bases and J 4 bases, leaving 11 bases between the germline ends. The CDR3 protein is CASSAERFTEAFF. The CDR3 nucleotides are TGTGCCAGCAGCGCAGAGCGTTTCACTGAAGCTTTCTTT.

CDR3 bases: TGTGCCAGCAGTTTGGCGAGGAGCTCCTACAATGAGCAGTTCTTC. Its translation is CASSLARSSYNEQFF. The rearrangement uses TRBV11-1 and TRBJ2-1, with D unclear. The CDR3 loop spans 15 amino acids. V lost 6 bases and J 0 bases, leaving 12 bases between the germline ends. Germline-derived CDR1 and CDR2 are SGHAT and FQDESV (reference sequence).

The CDR3 coding sequence is TGTGCCAGCAGTGGGCGACTAGCGGGAGGGCCGCAGGAGACCCAGTACTTC. Translating gives CASSGRLAGGPQETQYF. The J gene is TRBJ2-5, the V gene TRBV6-1, with 14 bases lining up with TRBD2. Trimming removed 4 bases from V and 5 bases from J; junction bases left unmatched: 9. Germline V lookup: CDR1 MNHNS, CDR2 SASEGT. This CDR3 region has 17 residues.

This chain connects TRBV29-1 to TRBJ2-3, with D maybe TRBD2 (5 bases). The CDR3 length is 13 residues. V was trimmed by 2 bases and J by 3 bases, leaving 9 bases between them. Per germline, CDR1 SQVTM and CDR2 ANQGSEA. DNA for the CDR3: TGCAGCGTTGAAAGCCCGGGAACAGATACGCAGTATTTT. This codes for CSVESPGTDTQYF.

The chain employs TRBV30 and TRBJ1-5, with TRBD1 as a possible D gene (6 bases). The CDR3 is 12 amino acids. Germline V gene sequence: CDR1 GTSNPN, CDR2 SVGIG (reference sequence). The germline V and J ends were trimmed by 0 bases and 6 bases, with 6 bases remaining between them. The CDR3 DNA is TGTGCCTGGAGTGTACAGGGTCAGCCCCAGCATTTT. Translating gives CAWSVQGQPQHF. Filled out from reference TRBV30 and TRBJ1-5, the complete variable domain reads SQTIHQWPATLVQPVGSPLSLECTVEGTSNPNLYWYRQAAGRGLQLLFYSVGIGQISSEVPQNLSASRPQDRQFILSSKKLLLSDSGFYLCAWSVQGQPQHFGDGTRLSIL.

Here the CDR3 DNA reads TGTGCCAGCAGTGTTTTTAAGGGGTCGGCAGAGACCCAGTACTTC. This encodes CASSVFKGSAETQYF. The chain combines TRBV6-1 with TRBJ2-5, with TRBD1 as a possible D gene (5 bases). Germline values: CDR1 MNHNS, CDR2 SASEGT. Trimming removed 4 bases from V and 4 bases from J, with 16 bases in between. The CDR3 has 15 residues.

DNA of the CDR3: TGTGCCAGCAGTGACAACGACGGGATGGGGACCCAGTACTTC. Protein product: CASSDNDGMGTQYF. The J gene is TRBJ2-5, the V gene TRBV6-4, with D tentatively TRBD2 (5 bases). Germline CDR1 MRHNA, CDR2 SNTAGT. V was shortened by 2 bases and J by 7 bases, with 14 bases between the two germline ends. The CDR3 spans 14 residues.

This rearrangement joins TRBV28 to TRBJ2-1, with D perhaps matching TRBD2 (5 bases). This CDR3 is 16 amino acids long. Trimming removed 6 bases from V and 7 bases from J, with 22 bases in between. CDR1 MDHEN and CDR2 SYDVKM come from the germline V gene. This CDR3 reads CASSHKSLRTGNEQFF. The CDR3 nucleotides are TGTGCCAGCAGCCATAAATCCCTCCGGACTGGGAATGAGCAGTTCTTC.

The rearrangement joins TRBV18 to TRBJ1-5, with 11 positions matching TRBD1. Trimming cost V 3 bases and J 5 bases; bases outside gene matches: 9. CDR1 and CDR2 from the germline V gene are KGHSH and LQKENI. The CDR3 spans 17 residues. Written as DNA, the CDR3 is TGTGCCAGCTCACCGGGACCGGGACAGGGGGTTCATCAGCCCCAGCATTTT. Translated, it gives CASSPGPGQGVHQPQHF.